This T cell receptor beta chain was captured in a study of a mutant IDH1 vaccine in newly diagnosed glioma. Study information: Scheduled for weeks 1, 3, 5, 7, 11, 15, 19 and 23, eight vaccinations were given to patients.

The time point denotes: week 11, during vaccination. In every dose of vaccine, 300 ug of mutant IDH1 20-mer peptide was given alongside topical imiquimod. Regarding this clone: No antigen is known for it.

Repertoires were generated with immunoSEQ multiplex PCR, while TCRdb's copy carries only in-frame clones and drops some. This sample has roughly 130,000 clones, with about four fifths found just once. The CDR3 loop spans 14 amino acids. The germline CDR1 and CDR2 sequences are LGHNA and YSLEER. Trimming took off 5 bases at V and 2 bases at J, with 11 bases between the two ends. The source was PBMCs, collected from a glioma patient whose treatment included an IDH1 peptide vaccine. The chain couples TRBV4-3 to TRBJ2-3; TRBD2 might be the D (6 bases). The origin of this receptor is a middle-aged man with glioma. This CDR3 reads CASSGSGLTDTQYF. CDR3 DNA sequence: TGCGCCAGCAGCGGTAGCGGCCTCACAGATACGCAGTATTTT.